These 29 T cell receptor beta chains came from one sample sequenced in a study of spatial heterogeneity in lung cancer. TCRdb re-called the 5' RACE reads with MiXCR, one entry per CDR3 protein. Among more than 75,000 distinct CDR3 sequences listed, approximately 19% were seen once. Noted time point: blood at routine non-recurrence follow-up after resection. The source was PBMCs, collected at follow-up. Source of these receptors: a male donor with early-stage non-small cell lung cancer.

The V gene is TRBV29-1, the J gene TRBJ1-4, with TRBD1 identical over 7 bases. CDR1 SQVTM and CDR2 ANQGSEA come from the germline V gene. Trimming took 3 bases from V and 8 from J; bases not matched to a gene: 9. The CDR3 covers 14 residues. CDR3 in amino acids: CSVETGTLGEKLFF. CDR3 DNA sequence: TGCAGCGTTGAGACAGGGACTCTAGGGGAAAAACTGTTTTTT.

J is TRBJ2-3 and V is TRBV20-1; TRBD2 matches 10 bases. Germline V gene data show CDR1 as DFQATT and CDR2 as SNEGSKA (reference sequence). CDR3 length: 20 amino acids. V lost 5 bases and J lost 2; bases outside the gene matches: 22. As DNA, the CDR3 is TGCAGTGCTGAGCTTTGGGGGCTAGCGGGAGCCCTCGATGTCACAGATACGCAGTATTTT. This translates into CSAELWGLAGALDVTDTQYF.

The sample holds one count of this clonotype. The chain has TRBV18 and TRBJ2-3; 10 bases are a match to TRBD2. The CDR3 is 15 amino acids. Germline lookup yields CDR1 KGHSH and CDR2 LQKENI. Trimming at V came to 2 bases and at J to 5 bases, leaving 4 bases not matched to a gene. In nucleotides, the CDR3 is TGTGCCAGCTCACCAGTCCGACTAGCGGGAGATACGCAGTATTTT. Amino acids: CASSPVRLAGDTQYF.

This clonotype was seen at least ten times. This sequence joins TRBV20-1 and TRBJ2-5; the D is unclear. The CDR3 has 14 amino acids. V gave up 6 bases and J gave up 4 bases, with 18 bases separating them. In germline, CDR1 is DFQATT, CDR2 SNEGSKA (reference sequence). CDR3 region: CSAPLGSGGETQYF. The CDR3 DNA reads as TGCAGTGCCCCGCTGGGGTCGGGTGGAGAGACCCAGTACTTC.

CDR3 sequence reads: CASSKGRYSGNTIYF. The CDR3 bases are TGTGCCAGCAGTAAAGGACGGTACTCTGGAAACACCATATATTTT. The gene calls are TRBV12-3 or TRBV12-4 and TRBJ1-3; D remains ambiguous. This CDR3 has 15 amino acids. Deletions cut 5 bases from V and 0 bases from J, with 11 bases between.

This clonotype was detected only a few times. This rearrangement joins TRBV18 to TRBJ1-5; the D gene is possibly TRBD1 (5 bases). CDR3 size: 14 residues. Per the germline V gene, CDR1 is KGHSH and CDR2 is LQKENI. Between the trimmed V and J ends, which lost 3 bases and 7 bases, there was a span of 13 bases. The CDR3: CASSPGAGGQPQHF. The CDR3 DNA sequence: TGTGCCAGCTCACCGGGTGCGGGGGGGCAGCCCCAGCATTTT.

The rearrangement uses TRBV10-3 and TRBJ2-3, with D possibly being TRBD1 (6 bases). The germline V and J ends were trimmed by 4 bases and 6 bases, with 17 bases remaining between them. This CDR3 is 15 amino acids long. Germline CDR1 and CDR2: ENHRY and SYGVKD. CDR3 DNA: TGTGCCATCAGTGCTTCCCGACAGGTTCCCGATACGCAGTATTTT. Translated: CAISASRQVPDTQYF.

V is TRBV3-1 and J is TRBJ2-1; 8 nucleotides match TRBD2. V lost 3 bases, J lost 0 bases, and 4 bases stayed unmatched. Germline loops: CDR1 LGHDT, CDR2 YNNKEL (reference sequence). The CDR3 has 16 residues. The CDR3 loop reads CASSHSGTSSYNEQFF. The CDR3 DNA reads TGTGCCAGCAGCCACAGCGGGACTAGCTCCTACAATGAGCAGTTCTTC.

The rearrangement uses TRBV12-3 or TRBV12-4 and TRBJ2-2, with 11 nucleotides matching TRBD1. Losses at the gene ends were 5 bases for V and 4 bases for J; bases not matched to a gene: 6. The CDR3 covers 16 residues. The CDR3 protein is CASSTRTGGFTGELFF. The CDR3 DNA sequence: TGTGCCAGCAGTACCCGGACAGGGGGCTTCACCGGGGAGCTGTTTTTT.

The chain employs TRBV9 and TRBJ2-3; 8 bases map to TRBD2. CDR3 length equals 14 residues. Germline V lookup: CDR1 SGDLS, CDR2 YYNGEE. The ends lost 3 bases at V and 4 bases at J; junction bases unmatched: 4. The CDR3, as DNA: TGTGCCAGCAGCGCGGGGGGGCCGGCAGATACGCAGTATTTT. Amino acid sequence: CASSAGGPADTQYF.

In its sample, this clonotype was seen a few times. The rearrangement links TRBV25-1 to TRBJ1-4; 7 bases line up with TRBD1. The CDR3 totals 14 residues. Per germline, CDR1 MGHDK and CDR2 SYGVNS. J gave up 6 bases and V 3 bases, and 4 bases lay outside the gene matches. In DNA, the CDR3 is TGTGCCAGCAGTGATACAGACAGGGATGAAAAACTGTTTTTT. This encodes CASSDTDRDEKLFF.

The chain is built from TRBV4-1 and TRBJ1-4, with D unresolved. This CDR3 has 17 residues. From germline, CDR1 is MGHRA and CDR2 YSYEKL. With 4 bases removed from V and 5 bases from J, the gap between germline ends came to 20 bases. In DNA form, the CDR3 reads TGCGCCAGCAGCCCCACCCGCGCGGCCCTCGGCAATGAAAAACTGTTTTTT. It is translated as CASSPTRAALGNEKLFF.

This clonotype appeared a few times. V gene TRBV9 combines with J gene TRBJ1-2; the D is unclear. The V end lost 0 bases, the J end lost 2 bases, and 5 bases lay between the germline ends. Germline assignment: CDR1 SGDLS and CDR2 YYNGEE. The CDR3 extends over 13 amino acids. CDR3 residues: CASSVVDNYGYTF. As DNA, the CDR3 is TGTGCCAGCAGCGTAGTGGACAACTATGGCTACACCTTC.

This clonotype was recorded at least ten times. This rearrangement joins TRBV10-3 to TRBJ1-2, with TRBD1 as a possible D gene (6 bases). The CDR3 extends over 14 amino acids. Germline CDR1 ENHRY, CDR2 SYGVKD. V was cut by 6 bases and J by 3 bases, with 14 bases left in between. CDR3 sequence: CAIRLGGADYGYTF. CDR3 DNA sequence: TGTGCCATCAGACTGGGGGGGGCGGACTATGGCTACACCTTC.

This clonotype appeared a few times. The CDR3 sequence is CASSHWGDYEQYF. CDR3 nucleotide sequence: TGTGCCAGCAGCCACTGGGGGGACTACGAGCAGTACTTC. The rearrangement uses TRBV3-1 and TRBJ2-7, with D maybe TRBD2 (6 bases). There are 13 residues in the CDR3. V was shortened by 3 bases and J by 3 bases, with 9 bases between the two germline ends. CDR1 and CDR2 from the germline V gene are LGHDT and YNNKEL (reference sequence).

This clonotype was observed at least ten times. This rearrangement joins TRBV4-1 to TRBJ1-1; no clear D gene. The germline gives CDR1 MGHRA, CDR2 YSYEKL. Trimming removed 5 bases at V and 0 bases at J, with 10 bases between. The CDR3 loop spans 14 amino acids. In nucleotides, the CDR3 is TGCGCCAGCAGCGGGCGGACGGTGAACACTGAAGCTTTCTTT. Translated: CASSGRTVNTEAFF.

This clonotype was seen a few times. The chain has TRBV7-9 and TRBJ1-2, with 8 positions matching TRBD1. V dropped 5 bases and J dropped 2; count of bases not matched to a gene: 7. Per the germline V gene, CDR1 is SEHNR and CDR2 is FQNEAQ (reference sequence). The CDR3 sequence is 15 residues long. Here the CDR3 DNA reads TGTGCCAGCAGCCCGACAGGGGCCCTAAACTATGGCTACACCTTC. Translation: CASSPTGALNYGYTF.

This chain connects TRBV19 to TRBJ2-1; a weak D match, TRBD2 (5 bases). This CDR3 has 15 residues. Looked up from germline, CDR1 is LNHDA and CDR2 is SQIVND (reference sequence). Trimming took 2 bases from V and 0 from J, leaving 8 bases between them. CDR3 sequence (DNA): TGTGCCAGTAGTATAACGGGAAGCTCCTACAATGAGCAGTTCTTC. It is translated as CASSITGSSYNEQFF.

This clonotype was detected ten times or more. The J gene is TRBJ2-5, the V gene TRBV7-2; TRBD2 aligns across 12 bases. The CDR3 totals 16 residues. CDR1 and CDR2 (germline): SGHTA, FQGNSA. Trimming removed 1 base from V and 5 bases from J; junction bases left unmatched: 5. The DNA of the CDR3 is TGTGCCAGCAGCTTAGGGGCTAGCGGGGGGGCCGAGACCCAGTACTTC. This sequence encodes CASSLGASGGAETQYF.

This chain joins TRBV19 and TRBJ2-1, with D possibly TRBD2 on 6 matching bases. The CDR3 totals 13 residues. V lost 5 bases and J lost 3, with 8 bases in between. Germline V lookup: CDR1 LNHDA, CDR2 SQIVND (reference sequence). CDR3 protein: CASSAGSYNEQFF. The DNA of the CDR3 is TGTGCCAGTAGTGCGGGGAGCTACAATGAGCAGTTCTTC. The whole variable domain, filled in from reference TRBV19 and TRBJ2-1, reads DGGITQSPKYLFRKEGQNVTLSCEQNLNHDAMYWYRQDPGQGLRLIYYSQIVNDFQKGDIAEGYSVSREKKESFPLTVTSAQKNPTAFYLCASSAGSYNEQFFGPGTRLTVL.

This clonotype has at least ten counts. CDR3 sequence (DNA): TGCGCCAGCAGCTCTAGTATGGATACGCAGTATTTT. The encoded protein is CASSSSMDTQYF. The chain couples TRBV5-1 to TRBJ2-3, with D unclear. Germline loops: CDR1 SGHRS, CDR2 YFSETQ. The CDR3 has 12 amino acids. The V end was cut by 3 bases, the J end by 6 bases, with 8 bases between.

This clonotype was counted at least ten times. V gene TRBV5-1 combines with J gene TRBJ2-2, with 7 bases fitting TRBD2. With 4 bases clipped from V and 4 bases from J, the junction kept 1 base outside the gene matches. This CDR3 is built from 13 residues. Germline V CDR1 and CDR2: SGHRS, YFSETQ. The CDR3 nucleotides read TGCGCCAGCAGCCCGGGGGGCACCGGGGAGCTGTTTTTT. Protein sequence: CASSPGGTGELFF.

This clonotype was recorded a few times. The CDR3 protein is CSASSDRNNEQFF. DNA of the CDR3: TGCAGTGCTAGTAGCGACCGCAACAATGAGCAGTTCTTC. This chain joins TRBV20-1 and TRBJ2-1, with D possibly TRBD2 on 5 matching bases. Looked up from germline, CDR1 is DFQATT and CDR2 is SNEGSKA (reference sequence). V was trimmed by 3 bases and J by 5 bases, leaving 11 bases between them. CDR3 size: 13 residues.

This clonotype was detected many times. The chain couples TRBV29-1 to TRBJ2-7; 11 nucleotides align to TRBD2. Trimming cost V 3 bases and J 1 base; bases outside gene matches: 5. CDR1 SQVTM and CDR2 ANQGSEA come from the germline V gene. The CDR3 is 15 residues long. CDR3: CSVDKPSGRSYEQYF. In nucleotides, the CDR3 is TGCAGCGTTGATAAGCCTAGCGGGAGGTCCTACGAGCAGTACTTC.

The chain recombines TRBV6-5 with TRBJ1-6; D not certain. The CDR3 is 15 residues long. Germline-derived CDR1 and CDR2 are MNHEY and SVGAGI. With 0 bases removed from V and 7 bases from J, the gap between germline ends came to 10 bases. The CDR3, as DNA: TGTGCCAGCAGTTACTCGAGTAGGCAAAATTCACCCCTCCACTTT. Protein product: CASSYSSRQNSPLHF.

The sample holds a few counts of this clonotype. The V call is TRBV6-2 or TRBV6-3, the J call TRBJ2-5; D call uncertain. Deletions cut 2 bases from V and 0 bases from J, with 4 bases between. The CDR3 totals 13 residues. Germline V CDR1 and CDR2: MNHEY, SVGEGT. DNA for the CDR3: TGTGCCAGCAGTTACAGTTACCAAGAGACCCAGTACTTC. Encoded protein: CASSYSYQETQYF.

The rearrangement links TRBV2 to TRBJ2-2; D possibly corresponds to TRBD2 (6 bases). The CDR3 consists of 12 residues. CDR1 SNHLY and CDR2 FYNNEI come from the germline V gene. V lost 6 bases to trimming and J lost 6 bases, with 8 bases between them. CDR3 nucleotides: TGTGCCAGCAGGAGGGAGGCCGGGGAGCTGTTTTTT. Protein: CASRREAGELFF. Using reference TRBV2 and TRBJ2-2 for the parts outside the CDR3, the full variable domain is EPEVTQTPSHQVTQMGQEVILRCVPISNHLYFYWYRQILGQKVEFLVSFYNNEISEKSEIFDDQFSVERPDGSNFTLKIRSTKLEDSAMYFCASRREAGELFFGEGSRLTVL.

The table lists this clonotype with a few counts. V is TRBV11-1 and J is TRBJ2-5; D is unclear. Trimming stripped 5 bases from V and 0 bases from J, with 4 bases between. The CDR3 runs 12 residues. Germline loops: CDR1 SGHAT, CDR2 FQDESV (reference sequence). The CDR3 spells CASSTNQETQYF. DNA of the CDR3: TGTGCCAGCAGCACCAACCAAGAGACCCAGTACTTC.

The rearrangement uses TRBV25-1 and TRBJ1-3; D is undetermined. CDR3 size: 11 residues. Trimming left V 7 bases short and J 4 bases short, with 5 bases between. The germline V gene encodes CDR1 MGHDK and CDR2 SYGVNS. CDR3 loop: CASIWGNTIYF. Written as DNA, the CDR3 is TGTGCCAGCATTTGGGGAAACACCATATATTTT.